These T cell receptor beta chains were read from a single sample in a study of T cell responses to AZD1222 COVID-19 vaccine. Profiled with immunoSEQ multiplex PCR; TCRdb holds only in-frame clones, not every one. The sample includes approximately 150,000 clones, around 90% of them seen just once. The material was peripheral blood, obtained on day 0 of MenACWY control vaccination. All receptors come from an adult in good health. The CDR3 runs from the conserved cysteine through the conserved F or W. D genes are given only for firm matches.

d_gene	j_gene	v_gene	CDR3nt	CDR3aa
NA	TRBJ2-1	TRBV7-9	TGTGCCAGCAGCTTACCTGGGTATGGTGAGCAGTTCTTC	CASSLPGYGEQFF
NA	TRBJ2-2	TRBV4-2	TGTGCCAGCAGCCAAGTCGGGGTAGCTCCCGCCGGGGAGCTGTTTTTT	CASSQVGVAPAGELFF
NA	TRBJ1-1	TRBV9	TGTGCCAGCAGCCCAAATTTCGGGCGGGAGAACACTGAAGCTTTCTTT	CASSPNFGRENTEAFF
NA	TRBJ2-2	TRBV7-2	TGTGCCAGCAGCCCGCTGGGCGGGGCGAACACCGGGGAGCTGTTTTTT	CASSPLGGANTGELFF
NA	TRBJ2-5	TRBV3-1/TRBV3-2	TGTGCCAGCAGCCTTGGAAGCCAAGAGACCCAGTACTTC	CASSLGSQETQYF
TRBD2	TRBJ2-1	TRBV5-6	TGTGCCAGCAGCTCAAGACTAGCGGATTACAATGAGCAGTTCTTC	CASSSRLADYNEQFF
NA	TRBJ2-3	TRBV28	TGTGCCAGCAGTTCGGGTAGGGGGGATACGCAGTATTTT	CASSSGRGDTQYF
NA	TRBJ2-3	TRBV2	TGTGCCAGCAGTGATAGGCAAGGCACAGATACGCAGTATTTT	CASSDRQGTDTQYF
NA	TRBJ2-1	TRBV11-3	TGTGCCAGCAGCTTAGAATCGGGCAATGAGCAGTTCTTC	CASSLESGNEQFF
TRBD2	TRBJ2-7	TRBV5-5	TGTGCCAGCAGCTTGGGACTAGCGGTTACCTACGAGCAGTACTTC	CASSLGLAVTYEQYF
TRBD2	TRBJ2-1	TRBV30	TGTGCCTGGGTGGATGGGACTAGCGGGAATGAGCAGTTCTTC	CAWVDGTSGNEQFF
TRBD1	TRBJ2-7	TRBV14	TGTGCCAGCAGCGTTGCAGGGGGAAGGTCCTACGAGCAGTACTTC	CASSVAGGRSYEQYF